This record looks at one T cell receptor (beta chain) sequence and its context. Its antigen is undetermined. Looked up from germline, CDR1 is LGHNT and CDR2 is FRNRAP. V lost 6 bases, J lost 4 bases, and 4 bases lay in between. The CDR3 totals 11 residues. This sample was included in a study of graft-versus-host responses after intestinal transplantation. Some clones are missing from TCRdb's copy, which holds only in-frame ones; the method was immunoSEQ multiplex PCR. The sample has fewer than 110,000 clones, 93% seen once. This rearrangement joins TRBV12-5 to TRBJ1-5; unclear D gene. The TCR originated in a human donor who received an intestinal transplant. The material was unstimulated CD8+ T cells sorted from spleen or lymph node cells, obtained before intestinal transplant. Here the CDR3 reads CASGLNQPQHF. Here the CDR3 DNA reads TGTGCTAGTGGCCTTAATCAGCCCCAGCATTTT.